Below, 6 T cell receptor beta chains from the same sample are listed, as sequenced in a study of preoperative IRX-2 immunotherapy in early breast cancer. Libraries were prepared by immunoSEQ multiplex PCR; TCRdb keeps only in-frame clonotypes and omits some of them. This sample has 3,000 to 4,000 clones, with 79% found just once. Documented treatment: preoperative locoregional IRX-2 cytokine immunotherapy. The specimen was tumor tissue, collected after IRX-2 immunotherapy. These receptor sequences come from a human donor with breast cancer.

The chain is built from TRBV7-4 and TRBJ2-7; 11 bases align to TRBD1. Germline CDR1 is SGHVT and CDR2 is SQSDAQ. CDR3 size: 16 residues. V shed 3 bases, J shed 2 bases, and the junction held 6 bases outside the gene matches. Written as DNA, the CDR3 is TGTGCCAGCAGCTTCCGGACAGGGGGCATTCCCTACGAGCAGTACTTC. Protein product: CASSFRTGGIPYEQYF. Together with reference TRBV7-4 and TRBJ2-7, the CDR3 gives the full variable domain: GAGVSQSPRYKVAKRGRDVALRCDSISGHVTLYWYRQTLGQGSEVLTYSQSDAQRDKSGRPSGRFSAERPERSVSTLKIQRTEQGDSAVYLCASSFRTGGIPYEQYFGPGTRLTVT.

This clone was detected a few times. The rearrangement uses TRBV18 and TRBJ2-1, with 7 bases lining up with TRBD2. The CDR3 extends over 15 amino acids. Looked up from germline, CDR1 is KGHSH and CDR2 is LQKENI. The V and J ends lost 3 bases and 0 bases, in that order; junction bases with no gene match: 2. The CDR3 sequence: CASSPAGDSYNEQFF. The DNA of the CDR3 is TGTGCCAGCTCACCCGCGGGGGACTCCTACAATGAGCAGTTCTTC.

The chain combines TRBV5-1 with TRBJ2-3, with D tentatively TRBD1 (6 bases). CDR1 is SGHRS and CDR2 is YFSETQ in the germline V gene. There are 15 residues in the CDR3. V was shortened by 4 bases and J by 0 bases, with 12 bases between the two germline ends. The DNA for the CDR3 is TGCGCCAGCAGCCCGGGACATACTAGCACAGATACGCAGTATTTT. Encoded protein: CASSPGHTSTDTQYF.

In its sample, this clone is hyperexpanded. The V and J genes are TRBV15 and TRBJ2-1; D may be TRBD1 (6 bases). The CDR3 consists of 16 residues. CDR1 LNHNV and CDR2 YYDKDF come from the germline V gene (reference sequence). V lost 5 bases to trimming and J lost 6 bases, with 20 bases between them. Here the CDR3 DNA reads TGTGCCACCAGCGGAAAAGGGACCGAAGGGGGCAATGAGCAGTTCTTC. Translating gives CATSGKGTEGGNEQFF.

In this sample, this clone turned up a few times. J is TRBJ2-4 and V is TRBV11-3; weak D call: TRBD1 (6 bases). V was cut by 3 bases and J by 0 bases, with 15 bases left in between. CDR1 and CDR2 (germline): SGHNT, YENEEA. The CDR3 covers 17 residues. The CDR3 sequence: CASSFLSGDLAKNIQYF. The CDR3 DNA sequence: TGTGCCAGCAGCTTTTTATCAGGGGACCTAGCCAAAAACATTCAGTACTTC.

This chain uses TRBV6-8 with TRBJ1-1; a weak D match, TRBD1 (6 bases). V gave up 2 bases and J gave up 6 bases, with 13 bases separating them. CDR1 and CDR2 (germline): MNHGY, SAAAGT. The CDR3 extends over 14 amino acids. In DNA, the CDR3 is TGTGCCAGCAGTTACCAGGGGCAGGGGCCTGAAGCTTTCTTT. Encoded protein: CASSYQGQGPEAFF.